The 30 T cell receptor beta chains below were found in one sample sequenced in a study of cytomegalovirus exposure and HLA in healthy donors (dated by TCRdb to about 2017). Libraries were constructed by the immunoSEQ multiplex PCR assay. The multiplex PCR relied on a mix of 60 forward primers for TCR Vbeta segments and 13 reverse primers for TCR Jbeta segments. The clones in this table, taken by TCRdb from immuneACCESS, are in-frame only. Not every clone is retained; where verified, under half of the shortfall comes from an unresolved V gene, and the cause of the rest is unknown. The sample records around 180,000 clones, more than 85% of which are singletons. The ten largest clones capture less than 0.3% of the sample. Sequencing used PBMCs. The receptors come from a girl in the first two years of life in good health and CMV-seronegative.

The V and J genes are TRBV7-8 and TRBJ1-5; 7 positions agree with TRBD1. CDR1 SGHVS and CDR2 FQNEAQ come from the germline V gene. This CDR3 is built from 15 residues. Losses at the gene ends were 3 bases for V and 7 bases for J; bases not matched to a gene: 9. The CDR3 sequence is CASSLSRGKGQPQHF. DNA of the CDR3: TGTGCCAGCAGCTTGTCCAGGGGGAAAGGGCAGCCCCAGCATTTT.

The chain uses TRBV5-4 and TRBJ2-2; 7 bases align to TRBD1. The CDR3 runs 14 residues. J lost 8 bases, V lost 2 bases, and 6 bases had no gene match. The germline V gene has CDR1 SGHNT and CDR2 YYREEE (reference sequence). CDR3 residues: CASSFPRGHGELFF. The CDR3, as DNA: TGTGCCAGCAGCTTTCCTAGGGGGCATGGGGAGCTGTTTTTT. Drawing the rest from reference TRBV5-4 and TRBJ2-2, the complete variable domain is ETGVTQSPTHLIKTRGQQVTLRCSSQSGHNTVSWYQQALGQGPQFIFQYYREEENGRGNFPPRFSGLQFPNYSSELNVNALELDDSALYLCASSFPRGHGELFFGEGSRLTVL.

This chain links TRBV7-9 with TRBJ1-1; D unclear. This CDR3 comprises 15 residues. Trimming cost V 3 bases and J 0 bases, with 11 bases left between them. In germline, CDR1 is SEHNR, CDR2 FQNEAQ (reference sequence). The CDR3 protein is CASSLSSYLNTEAFF. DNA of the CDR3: TGTGCCAGCAGCTTGTCTTCCTACCTGAACACTGAAGCTTTCTTT.

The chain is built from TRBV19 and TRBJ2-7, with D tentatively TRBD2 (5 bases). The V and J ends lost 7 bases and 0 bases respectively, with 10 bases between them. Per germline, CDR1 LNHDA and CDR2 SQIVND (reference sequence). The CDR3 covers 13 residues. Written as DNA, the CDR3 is TGTGCCAGTAAGGAAGGGAGCTCCTACGAGCAGTACTTC. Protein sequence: CASKEGSSYEQYF.

The CDR3 is CASSLGQSGGGEKLFF. Here the CDR3 DNA reads TGTGCCAGCAGCTTAGGACAATCAGGGGGAGGTGAAAAACTGTTTTTT. The chain is built from TRBV7-9 and TRBJ1-4; 7 bases are a match to TRBD1. The ends lost 1 base at V and 7 bases at J; junction bases unmatched: 9. This CDR3 is built from 16 residues. From germline, CDR1 is SEHNR and CDR2 FQNEAQ (reference sequence). The whole variable domain, remainder taken from reference TRBV7-9 and TRBJ1-4, is DTGVSQNPRHKITKRGQNVTFRCDPISEHNRLYWYRQTLGQGPEFLTYFQNEAQLEKSRLLSDRFSAERPKGSFSTLEIQRTEQGDSAMYLCASSLGQSGGGEKLFFGSGTQLSVL.

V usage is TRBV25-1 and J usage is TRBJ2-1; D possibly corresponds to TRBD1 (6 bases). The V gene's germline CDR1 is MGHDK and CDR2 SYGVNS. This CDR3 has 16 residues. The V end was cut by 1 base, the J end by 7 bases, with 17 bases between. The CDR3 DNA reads TGTGCCAGCAGTGAATCGGAAACAGGGAATTTAAATGAGCAGTTCTTC. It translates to CASSESETGNLNEQFF.

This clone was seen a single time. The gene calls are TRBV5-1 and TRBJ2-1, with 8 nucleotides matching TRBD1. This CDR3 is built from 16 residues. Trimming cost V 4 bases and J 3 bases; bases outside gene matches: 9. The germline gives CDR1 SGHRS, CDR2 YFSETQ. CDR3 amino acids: CASSADRAWNYNEQFF. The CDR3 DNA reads TGCGCCAGCAGCGCGGACAGGGCCTGGAACTACAATGAGCAGTTCTTC. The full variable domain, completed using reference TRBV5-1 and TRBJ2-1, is KAGVTQTPRYLIKTRGQQVTLSCSPISGHRSVSWYQQTPGQGLQFLFEYFSETQRNKGNFPGRFSGRQFSNSRSEMNVSTLELGDSALYLCASSADRAWNYNEQFFGPGTRLTVL.

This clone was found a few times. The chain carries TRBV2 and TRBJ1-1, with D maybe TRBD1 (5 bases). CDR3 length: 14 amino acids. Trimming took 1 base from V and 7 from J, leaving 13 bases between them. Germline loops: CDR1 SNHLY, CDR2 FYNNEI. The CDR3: CASSEGSGRFEAFF. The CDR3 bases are TGTGCCAGCAGTGAAGGGTCAGGGAGGTTTGAAGCTTTCTTT.

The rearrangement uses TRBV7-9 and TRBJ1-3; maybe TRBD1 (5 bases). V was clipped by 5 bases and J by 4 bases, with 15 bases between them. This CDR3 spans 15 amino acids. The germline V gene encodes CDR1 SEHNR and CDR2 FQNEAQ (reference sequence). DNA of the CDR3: TGTGCCAGCAGCCCGACCCGACAGCTAGGAAACACCATATATTTT. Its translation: CASSPTRQLGNTIYF.

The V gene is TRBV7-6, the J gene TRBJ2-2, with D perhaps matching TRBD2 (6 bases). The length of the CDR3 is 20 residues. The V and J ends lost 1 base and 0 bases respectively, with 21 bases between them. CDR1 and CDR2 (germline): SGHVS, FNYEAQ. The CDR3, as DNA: TGTGCCAGCAGCTTAGGTTGGGCAATTAGCGGACATCCGAACACCGGGGAGCTGTTTTTT. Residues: CASSLGWAISGHPNTGELFF.

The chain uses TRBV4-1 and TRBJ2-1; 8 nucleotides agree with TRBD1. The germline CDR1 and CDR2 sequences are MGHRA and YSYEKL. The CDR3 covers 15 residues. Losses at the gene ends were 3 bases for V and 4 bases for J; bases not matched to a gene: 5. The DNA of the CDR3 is TGCGCCAGCAGCCAGGGGACAGGACCTTACAATGAGCAGTTCTTC. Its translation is CASSQGTGPYNEQFF.

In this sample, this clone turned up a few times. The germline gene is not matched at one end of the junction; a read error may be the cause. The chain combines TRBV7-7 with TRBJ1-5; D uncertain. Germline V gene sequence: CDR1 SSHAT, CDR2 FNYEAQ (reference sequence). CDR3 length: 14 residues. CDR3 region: CASSKGRSNQPQHF. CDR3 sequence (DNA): TGTGCTAGCAGCAAAGGGAGGAGCAATCAGCCCCAGCATTTT. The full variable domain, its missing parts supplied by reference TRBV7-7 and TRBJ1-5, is GAGVSQSPRYKVTKRGQDVTLRCDPISSHATLYWYQQALGQGPEFLTYFNYEAQPDKSGLPSDRFSAERPEGSISTLTIQRTEQRDSAMYRCASSKGRSNQPQHFGDGTRLSIL.

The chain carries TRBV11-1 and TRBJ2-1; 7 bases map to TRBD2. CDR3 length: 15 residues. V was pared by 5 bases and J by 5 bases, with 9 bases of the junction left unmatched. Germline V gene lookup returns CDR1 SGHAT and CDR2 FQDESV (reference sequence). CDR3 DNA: TGTGCCAGCAGCCTTCGGGGGGTAGCGGACAATGAGCAGTTCTTC. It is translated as CASSLRGVADNEQFF.

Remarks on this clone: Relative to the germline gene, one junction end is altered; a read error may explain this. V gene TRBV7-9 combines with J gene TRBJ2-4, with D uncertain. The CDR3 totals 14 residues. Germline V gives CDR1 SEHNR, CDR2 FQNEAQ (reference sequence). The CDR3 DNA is TGTTCCAGCAGCCCTGCCGACAAACGAAACATTCAGTACTTC. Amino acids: CSSSPADKRNIQYF.

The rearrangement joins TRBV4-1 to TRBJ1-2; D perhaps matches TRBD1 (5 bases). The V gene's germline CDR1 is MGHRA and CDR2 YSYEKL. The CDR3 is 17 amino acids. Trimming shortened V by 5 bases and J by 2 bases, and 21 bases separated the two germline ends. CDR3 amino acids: CASSRTSGGSLNYGYTF. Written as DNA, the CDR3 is TGCGCCAGCAGCAGGACCTCGGGGGGTTCGCTAAACTATGGCTACACCTTC.

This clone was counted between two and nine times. The CDR3 here is CASSWGQGGRTDTQYF. The DNA for the CDR3 is TGCGCCAGCAGCTGGGGACAGGGCGGGCGCACAGATACGCAGTATTTT. The V and J genes are TRBV5-1 and TRBJ2-3; TRBD1 matches at 9 bases. The V gene's germline CDR1 is SGHRS and CDR2 YFSETQ. V gave up 3 bases and J gave up 1 base; unmatched junction bases: 6. CDR3 length equals 16 residues. Full variable domain (remainder filled in from reference TRBV5-1 and TRBJ2-3): KAGVTQTPRYLIKTRGQQVTLSCSPISGHRSVSWYQQTPGQGLQFLFEYFSETQRNKGNFPGRFSGRQFSNSRSEMNVSTLELGDSALYLCASSWGQGGRTDTQYFGPGTRLTVL.

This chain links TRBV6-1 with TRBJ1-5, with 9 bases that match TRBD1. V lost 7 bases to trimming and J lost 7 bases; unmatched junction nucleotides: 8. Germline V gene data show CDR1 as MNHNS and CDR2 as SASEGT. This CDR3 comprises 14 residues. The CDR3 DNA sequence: TGTGCCAGCATACCAGGACAGGGGTACCAGCCCCAGCATTTT. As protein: CASIPGQGYQPQHF.

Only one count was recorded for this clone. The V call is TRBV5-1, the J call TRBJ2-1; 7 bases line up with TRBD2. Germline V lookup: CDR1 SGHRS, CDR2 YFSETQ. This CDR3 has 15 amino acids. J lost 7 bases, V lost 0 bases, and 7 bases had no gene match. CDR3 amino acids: CASSLEAGALNEQFF. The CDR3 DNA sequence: TGCGCCAGCAGCTTGGAGGCGGGAGCTCTTAATGAGCAGTTCTTC. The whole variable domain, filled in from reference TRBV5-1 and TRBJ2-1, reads KAGVTQTPRYLIKTRGQQVTLSCSPISGHRSVSWYQQTPGQGLQFLFEYFSETQRNKGNFPGRFSGRQFSNSRSEMNVSTLELGDSALYLCASSLEAGALNEQFFGPGTRLTVL.

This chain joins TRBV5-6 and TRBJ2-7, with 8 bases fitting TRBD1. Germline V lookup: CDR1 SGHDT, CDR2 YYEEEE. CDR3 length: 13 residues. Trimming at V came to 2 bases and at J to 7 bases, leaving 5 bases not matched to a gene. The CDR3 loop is CASSLRQGREQYF. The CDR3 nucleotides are TGTGCCAGCAGCTTACGACAGGGGAGGGAGCAGTACTTC. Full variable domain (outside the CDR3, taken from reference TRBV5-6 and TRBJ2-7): DAGVTQSPTHLIKTRGQQVTLRCSPKSGHDTVSWYQQALGQGPQFIFQYYEEEERQRGNFPDRFSGHQFPNYSSELNVNALLLGDSALYLCASSLRQGREQYFGPGTRLTVT.

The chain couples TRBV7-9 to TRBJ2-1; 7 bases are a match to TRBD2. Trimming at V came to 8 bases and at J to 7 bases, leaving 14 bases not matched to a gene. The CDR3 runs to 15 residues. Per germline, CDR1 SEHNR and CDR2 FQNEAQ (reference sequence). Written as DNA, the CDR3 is TGTGCCAGCTTACGAGGGAGGGCGGGCGGAAATGAGCAGTTCTTC. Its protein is CASLRGRAGGNEQFF.

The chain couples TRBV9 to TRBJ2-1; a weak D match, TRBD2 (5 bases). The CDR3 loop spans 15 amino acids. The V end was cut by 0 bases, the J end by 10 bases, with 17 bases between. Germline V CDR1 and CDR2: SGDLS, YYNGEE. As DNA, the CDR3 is TGTGCCAGCAGCGTAGGGTTGAGGGCTACAGAGGAGCAGTTCTTC. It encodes CASSVGLRATEEQFF.

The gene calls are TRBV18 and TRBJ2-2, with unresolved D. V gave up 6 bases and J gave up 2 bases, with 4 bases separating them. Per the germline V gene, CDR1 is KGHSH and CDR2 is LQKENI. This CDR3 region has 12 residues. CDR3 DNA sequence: TGTGCCAGCTCTACTAACACCGGGGAGCTGTTTTTT. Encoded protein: CASSTNTGELFF.

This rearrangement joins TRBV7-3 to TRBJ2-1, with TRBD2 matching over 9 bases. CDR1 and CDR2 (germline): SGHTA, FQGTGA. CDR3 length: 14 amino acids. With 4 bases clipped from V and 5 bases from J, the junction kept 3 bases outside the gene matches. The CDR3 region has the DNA TGTGCCAGCAGCTCGGGACTAGCAGACAATGAGCAGTTCTTC. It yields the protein CASSSGLADNEQFF.

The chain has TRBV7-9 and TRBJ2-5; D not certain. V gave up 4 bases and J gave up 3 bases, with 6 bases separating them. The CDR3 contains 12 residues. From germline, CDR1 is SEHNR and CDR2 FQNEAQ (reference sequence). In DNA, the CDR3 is TGTGCCAGCAGCTGGTCGGAAGAGACCCAGTACTTC. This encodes CASSWSEETQYF.

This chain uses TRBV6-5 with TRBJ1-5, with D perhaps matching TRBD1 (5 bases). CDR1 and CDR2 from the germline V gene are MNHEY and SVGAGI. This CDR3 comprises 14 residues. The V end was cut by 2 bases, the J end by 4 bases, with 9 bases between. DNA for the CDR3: TGTGCCAGCAGTTACAAGGGGTGGAATCAGCCCCAGCATTTT. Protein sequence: CASSYKGWNQPQHF.

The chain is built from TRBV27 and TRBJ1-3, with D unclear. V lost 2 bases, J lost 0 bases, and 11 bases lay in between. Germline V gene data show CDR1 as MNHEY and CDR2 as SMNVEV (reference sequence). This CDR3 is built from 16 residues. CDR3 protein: CASSLRRWNSGNTIYF. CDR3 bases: TGTGCCAGCAGTTTAAGGAGGTGGAACTCTGGAAACACCATATATTTT.

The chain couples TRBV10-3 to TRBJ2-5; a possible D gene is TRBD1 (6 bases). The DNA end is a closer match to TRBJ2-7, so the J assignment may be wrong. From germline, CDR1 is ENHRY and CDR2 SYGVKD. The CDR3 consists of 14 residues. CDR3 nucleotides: TGTGCCATCAGTGCTTCCTCGGACAGCTACGAGCAGTACTTC. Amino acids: CAISASSDSYEQYF.

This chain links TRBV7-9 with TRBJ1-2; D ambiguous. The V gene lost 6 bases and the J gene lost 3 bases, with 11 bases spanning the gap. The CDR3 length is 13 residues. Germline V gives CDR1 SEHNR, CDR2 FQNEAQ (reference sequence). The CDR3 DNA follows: TGTGCCAGCAGTTTCGGAGCGGACTATGGCTACACCTTC. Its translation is CASSFGADYGYTF.

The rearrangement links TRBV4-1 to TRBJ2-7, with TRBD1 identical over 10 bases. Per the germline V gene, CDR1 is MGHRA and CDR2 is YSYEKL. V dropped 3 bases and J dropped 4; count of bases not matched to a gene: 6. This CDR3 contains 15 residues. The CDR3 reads CASSQGGQGTYEQYF. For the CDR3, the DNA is TGCGCCAGCAGCCAGGGGGGACAGGGGACTTACGAGCAGTACTTC.

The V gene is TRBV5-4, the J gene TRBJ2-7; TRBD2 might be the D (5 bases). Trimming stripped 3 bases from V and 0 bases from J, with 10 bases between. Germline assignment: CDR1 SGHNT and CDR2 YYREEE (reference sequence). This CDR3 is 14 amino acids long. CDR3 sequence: CASSSLGDSYEQYF. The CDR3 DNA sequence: TGTGCCAGCAGCTCGCTCGGGGACTCCTACGAGCAGTACTTC.